This T cell receptor beta chain emerged from a study of cytomegalovirus exposure and HLA in healthy donors. Overall study context: Assignment to the Caucasian-associated ancestry cluster applied to approximately 80% of the approximately 400 genotyped donors.

Overall study results and limits: An analysis was carried out at a later point. It showed that HLA-associated TCR beta chains were more clonally expanded than equally common non-associated chains. Among the CMV-associated chains, three were confirmed in vitro as specific for CMV antigens. Looking again later, the authors saw that most CMV-associated TCR beta chains seemed HLA-restricted.

V gave up 4 bases and J gave up 2 bases; unmatched junction bases: 10. The CDR3 loop spans 16 amino acids. Germline V gives CDR1 SEHNR, CDR2 FQNEAQ (reference sequence). Remarks on this clone: The antigen is undetermined.

The primer mix had 60 Vbeta and 13 Jbeta primers. Some clones are missing from TCRdb's copy, which holds only in-frame ones; the method was immunoSEQ multiplex PCR. The sample has about 200,000 clones; around 86% are singletons. Sample: PBMCs. This TCR came from a man aged 25 to 40 in good health and CMV-seronegative. V and J are TRBV7-9 and TRBJ2-7, with TRBD1 matching 8 bases. The CDR3 protein is CASSSRAIQGAYEQYF. The CDR3 DNA sequence: TGTGCCAGCAGCTCCCGGGCGATACAGGGGGCCTACGAGCAGTACTTC.